This record concerns one T cell receptor (beta chain) sequence. The antigen is not known. This entry is derived from a study of post-analysis software for immune sequencing data. Study results and limitations: Controls significantly exceeded multiple sclerosis patients in normalized Chao1 diversity.

The TCR beta cDNA libraries carried unique molecular identifiers. TCRdb itself ran the PCR reads through MiXCR, one entry per CDR3 protein. The sample lists about half a million distinct CDR3 sequences; less than 40% were seen once. The sample consisted of blood. The clonotype comes from a girl between 2 and 17 years old with multiple sclerosis.

CDR3: CASSDQPRASGSSYEQYF. The CDR3 bases are TGTGCCAGCTCCGACCAGCCGAGGGCCAGCGGAAGCTCCTACGAGCAGTACTTC. The V call is TRBV18, the J call TRBJ2-7; a weak D match, TRBD2 (5 bases). Germline CDR1 is KGHSH and CDR2 is LQKENI. The V gene lost 6 bases and the J gene lost 0 bases, with 24 bases spanning the gap. The CDR3 extends over 18 amino acids. Filled out from reference TRBV18 and TRBJ2-7, the complete variable domain reads NAGVMQNPRHLVRRRGQEARLRCSPMKGHSHVYWYRQLPEEGLKFMVYLQKENIIDESGMPKERFSAEFPKEGPSILRIQQVVRGDSAAYFCASSDQPRASGSSYEQYFGPGTRLTVT.